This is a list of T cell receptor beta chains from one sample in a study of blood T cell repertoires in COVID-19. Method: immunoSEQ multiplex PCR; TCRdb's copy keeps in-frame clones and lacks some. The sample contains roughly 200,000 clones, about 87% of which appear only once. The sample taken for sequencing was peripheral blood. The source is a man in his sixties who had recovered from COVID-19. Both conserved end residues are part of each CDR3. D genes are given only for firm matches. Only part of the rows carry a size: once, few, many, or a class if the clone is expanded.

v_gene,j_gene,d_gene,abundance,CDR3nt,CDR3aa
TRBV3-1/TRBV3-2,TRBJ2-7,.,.,TGTGCCAGCAGCCTACGCGGAGAGCAGTACTTC,CASSLRGEQYF
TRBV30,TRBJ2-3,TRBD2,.,TGTGCCTGGGGTTCGACTAGCGGGAGCGGTACGCAGTATTTT,CAWGSTSGSGTQYF
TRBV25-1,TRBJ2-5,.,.,TGTGCCAGCAGTGAAGCTCCAAGTAGCGGCCAAGAGACCCAGTACTTC,CASSEAPSSGQETQYF
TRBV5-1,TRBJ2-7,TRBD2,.,TGCGCCAGCAGCTTAAACCCCCGGGGAGCGGGGCTCTACGAGCAGTACTTC,CASSLNPRGAGLYEQYF
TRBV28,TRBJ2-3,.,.,TGTGCCAGCAGTTTACAGGCAGATACGCAGTATTTT,CASSLQADTQYF
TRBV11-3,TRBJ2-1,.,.,TGTGCCAGCAGCTTAGGCGGGATCTCCTACAATGAGCAGTTCTTC,CASSLGGISYNEQFF
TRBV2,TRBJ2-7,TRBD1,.,TGTGCCAGCATCCCGACAGGGGTCGTTTACGAGCAGTACTTC,CASIPTGVVYEQYF
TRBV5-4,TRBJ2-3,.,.,TGTGCCAGCAGCTTGGGGGCACCCACAGATACGCAGTATTTT,CASSLGAPTDTQYF
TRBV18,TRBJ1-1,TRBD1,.,TGTGCCAGCTCAGCTACCGGGACAGGGGCCTTTCTTACCCCTTTT,CASSATGTGAFLTPF
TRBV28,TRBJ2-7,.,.,TGTGCCAGCAGTTTAGGGCTTGGCGAGCAGTACTTC,CASSLGLGEQYF
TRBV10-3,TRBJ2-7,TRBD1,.,TGTGCCATCAGTGATACAGGGGGCGAGCAGTACTTC,CAISDTGGEQYF
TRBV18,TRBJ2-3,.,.,TGTGCCAGCTCCTCTCGCACAGATACGCAGTATTTT,CASSSRTDTQYF
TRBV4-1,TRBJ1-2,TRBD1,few,TGCGCCAGCAGCCACGCGGGACAGGCAACCTCGGTTTATGGCTACACCTTC,CASSHAGQATSVYGYTF
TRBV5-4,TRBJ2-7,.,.,TGTGCCAGCAGCTTGACAGGGAATACCTACGAGCAGTACTTC,CASSLTGNTYEQYF
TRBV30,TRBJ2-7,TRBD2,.,TGTGCCTGGAACCGGGGACTAGACTACGAGCAGTACTTC,CAWNRGLDYEQYF
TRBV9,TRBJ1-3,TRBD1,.,TGTGCCAGCAGCGTAGGGGACAGCAAAATCTCTGGAAACACCATATATTTT,CASSVGDSKISGNTIYF
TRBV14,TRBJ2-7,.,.,TGTGCCAGCAGCCCGGTGGGCAGGTCCTACGAGCAGTACTTC,CASSPVGRSYEQYF
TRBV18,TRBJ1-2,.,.,TGTGCCAGCTCACCACGGACAGCAAGGGAGTCGGGCTACACCTTC,CASSPRTARESGYTF
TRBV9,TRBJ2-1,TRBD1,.,TGTGCCAGCAGCGTAGTTGGCGGACAGGGGGTTGAGCAGTTCTTC,CASSVVGGQGVEQFF
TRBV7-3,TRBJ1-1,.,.,TGTGCCAGCAGCTTTGGGACAATGAACACTGAAGCTTTCTTT,CASSFGTMNTEAFF
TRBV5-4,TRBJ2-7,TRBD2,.,TGTGCCAGCAGGGTAACTAGCGGGGGCTCCTACGAGCAGTACTTC,CASRVTSGGSYEQYF
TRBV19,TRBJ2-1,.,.,TGTGCCACGGGGGGGGACAGGGTTAAATATGAGCAGTTCTTC,CATGGDRVKYEQFF
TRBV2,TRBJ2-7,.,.,TGTGCCAGCAGAGTGGAGGGGTGGTCCTACGAGCAGTACTTC,CASRVEGWSYEQYF
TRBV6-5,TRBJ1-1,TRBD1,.,TGTGCCAGCATAAAGGACAGGGTCTCTGAAGCTTTCTTT,CASIKDRVSEAFF
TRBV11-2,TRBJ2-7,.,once,TGTGCCAGCAGCACATCAATCTGGGGCGTACACTCCTACGAGCAGTACTTC,CASSTSIWGVHSYEQYF
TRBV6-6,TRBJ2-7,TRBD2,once,TGTGCCAGCAATCCGACTAGCGGGAGCCGCTACGAGCAGTACTTC,CASNPTSGSRYEQYF
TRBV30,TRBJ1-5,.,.,TGTGCCTGGACCTCCCCAGGGCAGCGCTTGGTGCCCCAGCATTTT,CAWTSPGQRLVPQHF
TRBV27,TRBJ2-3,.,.,TGTGCCAGCAGTTTATGGGTCGGGGAGGCCACGTCAAGGGATACGCAGTATTTT,CASSLWVGEATSRDTQYF
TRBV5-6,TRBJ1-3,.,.,TGTGCCAGCAGCATAAACAGGGCCCACACCATATATTTT,CASSINRAHTIYF
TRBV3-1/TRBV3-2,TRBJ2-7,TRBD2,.,TGTGCCAGCAGCAAAGGGACTAGCGGTCCCCGGGTGACCTACGAGCAGTACTTC,CASSKGTSGPRVTYEQYF
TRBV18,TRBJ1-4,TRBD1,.,TGTGCCAGCTCACAAGACAGGGTCGCTAATGAAAAACTGTTTTTT,CASSQDRVANEKLFF